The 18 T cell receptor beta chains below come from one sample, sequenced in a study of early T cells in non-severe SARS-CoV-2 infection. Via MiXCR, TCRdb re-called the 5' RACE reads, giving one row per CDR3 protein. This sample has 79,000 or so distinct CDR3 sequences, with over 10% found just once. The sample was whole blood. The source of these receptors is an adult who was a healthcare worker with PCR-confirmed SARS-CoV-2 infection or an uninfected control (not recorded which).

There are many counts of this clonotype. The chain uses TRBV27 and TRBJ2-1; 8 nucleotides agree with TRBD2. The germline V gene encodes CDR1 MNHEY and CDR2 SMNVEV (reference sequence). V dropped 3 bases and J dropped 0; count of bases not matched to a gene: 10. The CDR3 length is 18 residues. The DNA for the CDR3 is TGTGCCAGCAGTTTTAGATTCCAGAGCGGGAGCTCCTACAATGAGCAGTTCTTC. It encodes CASSFRFQSGSSYNEQFF.

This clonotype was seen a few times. The CDR3 DNA follows: TGTGCCAGCAGCTCCGACCCGGATGTAAACATTCAGTACTTC. Protein product: CASSSDPDVNIQYF. The gene calls are TRBV7-8 and TRBJ2-4, with D unresolved. CDR3 length: 14 amino acids. With 4 bases removed from V and 6 bases from J, the gap between germline ends came to 13 bases. Per germline, CDR1 SGHVS and CDR2 FQNEAQ.

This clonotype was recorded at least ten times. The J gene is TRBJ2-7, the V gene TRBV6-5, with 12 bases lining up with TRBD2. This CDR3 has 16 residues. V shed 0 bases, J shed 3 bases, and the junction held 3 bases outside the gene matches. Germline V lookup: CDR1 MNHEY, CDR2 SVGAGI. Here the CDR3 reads CASSYSWTSGDYEQYF. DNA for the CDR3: TGTGCCAGCAGTTACTCCTGGACTAGCGGGGACTACGAGCAGTACTTC.

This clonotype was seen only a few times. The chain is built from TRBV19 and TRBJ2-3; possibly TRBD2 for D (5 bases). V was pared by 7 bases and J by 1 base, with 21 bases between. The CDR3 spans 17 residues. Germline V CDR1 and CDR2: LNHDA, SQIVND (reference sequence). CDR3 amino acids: CASNSGWTFSGTDTQYF. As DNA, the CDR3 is TGTGCCAGTAACTCGGGCTGGACTTTCTCCGGCACAGATACGCAGTATTTT. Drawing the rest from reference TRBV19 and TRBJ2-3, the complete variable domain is DGGITQSPKYLFRKEGQNVTLSCEQNLNHDAMYWYRQDPGQGLRLIYYSQIVNDFQKGDIAEGYSVSREKKESFPLTVTSAQKNPTAFYLCASNSGWTFSGTDTQYFGPGTRLTVL.

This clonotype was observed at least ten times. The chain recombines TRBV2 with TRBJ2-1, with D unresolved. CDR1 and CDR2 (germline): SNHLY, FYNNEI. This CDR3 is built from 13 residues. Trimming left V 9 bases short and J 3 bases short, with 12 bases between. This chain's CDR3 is CASLLGFYNEQFF. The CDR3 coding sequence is TGTGCCAGTCTCTTGGGGTTCTACAATGAGCAGTTCTTC.

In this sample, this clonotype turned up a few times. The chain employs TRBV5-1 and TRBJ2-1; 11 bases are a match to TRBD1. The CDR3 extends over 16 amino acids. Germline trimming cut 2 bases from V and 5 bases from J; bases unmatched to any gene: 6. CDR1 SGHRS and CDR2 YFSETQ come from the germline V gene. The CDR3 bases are TGCGCCAGCAGCTTTGGGCGGGACAGGGGGAACAATGAGCAGTTCTTC. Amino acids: CASSFGRDRGNNEQFF.

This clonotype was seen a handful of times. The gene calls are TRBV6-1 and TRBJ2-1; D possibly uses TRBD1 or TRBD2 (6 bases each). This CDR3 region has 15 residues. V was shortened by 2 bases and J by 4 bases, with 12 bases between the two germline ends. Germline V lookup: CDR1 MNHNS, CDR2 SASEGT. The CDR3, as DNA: TGTGCCAGCAGTGAAAGAGGGGGGCCATACAATGAGCAGTTCTTC. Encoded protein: CASSERGGPYNEQFF.

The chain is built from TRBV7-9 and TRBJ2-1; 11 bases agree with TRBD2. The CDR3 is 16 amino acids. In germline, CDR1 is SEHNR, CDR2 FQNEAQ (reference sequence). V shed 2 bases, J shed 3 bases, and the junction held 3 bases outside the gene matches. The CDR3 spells CASSLSLAGDYNEQFF. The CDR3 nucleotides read TGTGCCAGCAGCTTATCACTAGCGGGAGACTACAATGAGCAGTTCTTC.

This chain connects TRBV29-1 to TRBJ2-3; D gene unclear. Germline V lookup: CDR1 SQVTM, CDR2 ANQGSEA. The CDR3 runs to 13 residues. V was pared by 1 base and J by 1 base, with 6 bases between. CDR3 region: CSVEAIRTDTQYF. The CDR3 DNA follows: TGCAGCGTTGAAGCCATTCGCACAGATACGCAGTATTTT.

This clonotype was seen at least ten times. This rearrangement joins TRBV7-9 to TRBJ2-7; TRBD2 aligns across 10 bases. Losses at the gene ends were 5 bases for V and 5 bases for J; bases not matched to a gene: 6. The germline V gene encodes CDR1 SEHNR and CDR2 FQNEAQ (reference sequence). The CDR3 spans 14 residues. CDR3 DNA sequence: TGTGCCAGCAGCCCAGCGGGGGGGCCCCACGAGCAGTACTTC. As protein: CASSPAGGPHEQYF.

The CDR3 coding sequence is TGTGCCAGCAGTGAATGGGACGGGCGTGAGCAGTACTTC. It specifies CASSEWDGREQYF. The rearrangement joins TRBV25-1 to TRBJ2-7; D might be TRBD1 or TRBD2, each matching 5 bases. The CDR3 sequence is 13 residues long. Trimming took off 1 base at V and 7 bases at J, with 11 bases between the two ends. The germline CDR1 and CDR2 sequences are MGHDK and SYGVNS.

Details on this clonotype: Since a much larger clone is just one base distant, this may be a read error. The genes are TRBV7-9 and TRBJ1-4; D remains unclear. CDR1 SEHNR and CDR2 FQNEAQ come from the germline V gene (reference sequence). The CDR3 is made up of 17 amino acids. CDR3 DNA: TGTGCCACCAGCCGTTCACCCACATCGGCGATCCATGAAAAACTGTTTTTT. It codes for CATSRSPTSAIHEKLFF.

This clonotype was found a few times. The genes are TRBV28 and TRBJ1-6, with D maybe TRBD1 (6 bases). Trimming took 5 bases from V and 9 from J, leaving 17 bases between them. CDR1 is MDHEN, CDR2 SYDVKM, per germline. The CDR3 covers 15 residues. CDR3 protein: CASSRGEGVISPLHF. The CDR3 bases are TGTGCCAGCAGTAGGGGAGAGGGGGTAATTTCACCCCTCCACTTT.

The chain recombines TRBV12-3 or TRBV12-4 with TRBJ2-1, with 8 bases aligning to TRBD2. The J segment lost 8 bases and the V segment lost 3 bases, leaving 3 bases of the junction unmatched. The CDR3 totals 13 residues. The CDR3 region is CASSFLAGDEQFF. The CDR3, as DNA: TGTGCCAGCAGTTTCCTAGCGGGCGATGAGCAGTTCTTC.

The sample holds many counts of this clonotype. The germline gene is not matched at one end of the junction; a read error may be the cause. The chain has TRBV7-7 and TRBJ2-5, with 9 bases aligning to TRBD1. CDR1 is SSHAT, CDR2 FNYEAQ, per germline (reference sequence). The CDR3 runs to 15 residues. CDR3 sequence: CASSWGRDREETQYF. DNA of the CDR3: TGTGCTAGCAGCTGGGGCCGGGACAGGGAAGAGACCCAGTACTTC.

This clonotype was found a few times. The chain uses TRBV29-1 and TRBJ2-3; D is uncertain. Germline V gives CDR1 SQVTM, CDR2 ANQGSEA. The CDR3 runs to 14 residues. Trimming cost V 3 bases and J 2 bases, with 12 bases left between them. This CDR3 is CSVDGQSNTDTQYF. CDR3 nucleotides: TGCAGCGTTGACGGGCAGAGCAACACAGATACGCAGTATTTT.

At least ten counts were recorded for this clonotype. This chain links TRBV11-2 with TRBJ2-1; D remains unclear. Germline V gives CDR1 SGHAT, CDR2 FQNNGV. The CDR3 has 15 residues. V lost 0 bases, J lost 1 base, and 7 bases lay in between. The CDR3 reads CASSLDWVSYNEQFF. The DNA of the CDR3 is TGTGCCAGCAGCTTAGACTGGGTTTCCTACAATGAGCAGTTCTTC.

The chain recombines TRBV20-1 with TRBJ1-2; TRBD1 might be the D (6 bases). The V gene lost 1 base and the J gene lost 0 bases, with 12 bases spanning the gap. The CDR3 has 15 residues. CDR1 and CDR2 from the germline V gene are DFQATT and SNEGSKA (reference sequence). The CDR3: CSARGPGETNYGYTF. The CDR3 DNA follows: TGCAGTGCTAGAGGTCCAGGGGAAACTAACTATGGCTACACCTTC.